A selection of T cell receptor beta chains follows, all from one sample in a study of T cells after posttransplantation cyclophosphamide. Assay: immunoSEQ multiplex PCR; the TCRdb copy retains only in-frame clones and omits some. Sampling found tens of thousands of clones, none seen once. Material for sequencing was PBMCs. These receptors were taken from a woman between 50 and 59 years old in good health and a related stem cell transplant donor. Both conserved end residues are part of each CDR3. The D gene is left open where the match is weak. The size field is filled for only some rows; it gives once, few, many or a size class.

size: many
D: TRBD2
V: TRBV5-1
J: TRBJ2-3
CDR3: CASSSLAGGQTDTQYF
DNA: TGCGCCAGCAGCTCACTAGCGGGGGGGCAGACAGATACGCAGTATTTT

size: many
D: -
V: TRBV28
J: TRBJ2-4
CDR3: CANPTGPKNIQYF
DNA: TGTGCCAACCCGACAGGCCCTAAAAACATTCAGTACTTC

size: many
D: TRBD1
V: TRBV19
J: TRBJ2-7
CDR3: CASSLTGSSYEQYF
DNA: TGTGCCAGTAGCCTGACAGGGAGCTCCTACGAGCAGTACTTC

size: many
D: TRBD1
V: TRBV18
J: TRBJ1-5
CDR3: CASSPKTGYQPQHF
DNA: TGTGCCAGCTCACCTAAGACAGGGTATCAGCCCCAGCATTTT

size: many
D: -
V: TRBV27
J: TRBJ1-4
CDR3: CASKPNRDYEKLFF
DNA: TGTGCCAGCAAGCCGAACAGGGATTACGAAAAACTGTTTTTT

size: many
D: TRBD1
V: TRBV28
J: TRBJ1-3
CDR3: CASSSRPKKRTGGGTGNTIYF
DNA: TGTGCCAGCAGTTCCCGGCCTAAAAAGAGGACAGGGGGCGGGACCGGAAACACCATATATTTT

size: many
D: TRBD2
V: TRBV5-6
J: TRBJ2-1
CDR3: CASSPRLAGGLPDYNEQFF
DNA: TGTGCCAGCAGCCCCCGACTAGCGGGGGGCCTCCCGGACTACAATGAGCAGTTCTTC

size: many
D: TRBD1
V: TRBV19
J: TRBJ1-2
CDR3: CASTSLDRNYGYTF
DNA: TGTGCCAGTACCTCCTTGGACAGGAACTATGGCTACACCTTC

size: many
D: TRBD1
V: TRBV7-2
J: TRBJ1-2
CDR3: CASSPDRGYGYTF
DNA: TGTGCCAGCAGCCCGGACAGGGGGTATGGCTACACCTTC

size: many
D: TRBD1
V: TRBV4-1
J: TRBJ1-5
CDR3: CASSQPQGGGQPQHF
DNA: TGCGCCAGCAGCCAGCCACAGGGGGGAGGTCAGCCCCAGCATTTT

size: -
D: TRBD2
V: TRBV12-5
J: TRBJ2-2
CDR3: CASIPGLAGGRNTGELFF
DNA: TGTGCTAGTATACCGGGACTAGCGGGGGGGCGGAACACCGGGGAGCTGTTTTTT

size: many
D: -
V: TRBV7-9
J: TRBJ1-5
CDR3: CASSQDSASQPQHF
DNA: TGTGCCAGCAGCCAAGACAGTGCCAGTCAGCCCCAGCATTTT

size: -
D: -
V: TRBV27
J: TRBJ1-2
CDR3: CASGQLANYGYTF
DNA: TGTGCCAGCGGGCAGCTCGCTAACTATGGCTACACCTTC